This record covers a single TCR beta chain. What it recognizes is unknown. The data were taken from a study of response to subunit inactivated influenza vaccine. Study results and limitations: It was suggested by the authors that few new T cells are recruited by each seasonal influenza vaccination.

TCRdb re-analysed the RT-PCR reads in MiXCR, keeping a single row per CDR3 protein. This table has roughly 700,000 distinct CDR3 sequences, about 14% appearing once. V shed 4 bases, J shed 5 bases, and the junction held 11 bases outside the gene matches. This CDR3 has 15 amino acids. CDR1 is MNHNS, CDR2 SASEGT, per germline. The sequences come from PBMCs from blood, collected approximately 15 days before vaccination. V gene TRBV6-1 combines with J gene TRBJ2-7, with TRBD1 identical over 7 bases. The origin of this receptor is a man in his fifties or sixties who received an inactivated influenza vaccine. The CDR3 DNA reads TGTGCCAGCAGTGGAGGTGGTGACAGGGTCCACGAGCAGTACTTC. It codes for CASSGGGDRVHEQYF.